The 24 T cell receptor beta chains below come from one sample, sequenced in a study of blood T cells in healthy people across ages. A second 7 to 11 cycle PCR used barcoded and J-beta primers. Each CDR3 protein gets one entry after TCRdb re-called the 5' RACE reads with MiXCR. The sample yields around 940,000 distinct CDR3 sequences, roughly 47% seen once. The specimen sequenced was blood. The receptors were gathered from a woman aged 60-75 years in good health.

The rearrangement uses TRBV27 and TRBJ2-7; TRBD1 or TRBD2 may be the D gene (6 bases each). The V gene lost 0 bases and the J gene lost 8 bases, with 17 bases spanning the gap. The CDR3 sequence is 15 residues long. Germline V gene lookup returns CDR1 MNHEY and CDR2 SMNVEV (reference sequence). The CDR3 protein is CASSLSIPGAIKQYF. As DNA, the CDR3 is TGTGCCAGCAGTTTATCGATTCCGGGGGCGATTAAGCAGTACTTC.

This clonotype was found a few times. This rearrangement joins TRBV29-1 to TRBJ2-7; 9 bases agree with TRBD1. This CDR3 has 14 amino acids. The germline V gene encodes CDR1 SQVTM and CDR2 ANQGSEA. V shed 5 bases and J 0 bases; nucleotides not matched to a gene: 5. CDR3 sequence reads: CSVSGTGISYEQYF. The CDR3 bases are TGCAGCGTTTCCGGGACAGGGATCTCCTACGAGCAGTACTTC.

The chain combines TRBV28 with TRBJ2-3, with D uncertain. The CDR3 runs 13 residues. The ends were cut back, 2 bases at V and 4 bases at J, with 7 bases in the middle. In germline, CDR1 is MDHEN, CDR2 SYDVKM. For the CDR3, the DNA is TGTGCCAGCAGTTTAACCTCCCCAGATACGCAGTATTTT. This sequence encodes CASSLTSPDTQYF.

The V gene is TRBV20-1, the J gene TRBJ2-3; D is ambiguous. Trimming pared 3 bases from V and 4 bases from J, leaving 14 bases between. The CDR3 has 14 amino acids. In germline, CDR1 is DFQATT, CDR2 SNEGSKA (reference sequence). The CDR3 DNA is TGCAGTGCTAGCCCCCGTGCAACTTCAGATACGCAGTATTTT. Translated: CSASPRATSDTQYF.

Many counts were recorded for this clonotype. The chain has TRBV10-3 and TRBJ1-2; possibly TRBD1 for D (5 bases). Germline V gene sequence: CDR1 ENHRY, CDR2 SYGVKD. The CDR3 is made up of 19 amino acids. V lost 0 bases and J lost 4, with 24 bases in between. Here the CDR3 reads CAISESILAGTRVVYGYTF. CDR3 sequence (DNA): TGTGCCATCAGTGAGTCGATACTGGCGGGGACGAGGGTCGTCTATGGCTACACCTTC.

This clonotype occurred once. The chain is built from TRBV20-1 and TRBJ2-7; 12 bases map to TRBD1. With V trimmed by 6 bases and J by 0 bases, 3 bases remained unmatched. Germline lookup yields CDR1 DFQATT and CDR2 SNEGSKA (reference sequence). The CDR3 has 14 amino acids. The CDR3 protein is CSAPGQGASYEQYF. CDR3 coding DNA: TGCAGTGCCCCGGGACAGGGGGCCTCCTACGAGCAGTACTTC.

The rearrangement uses TRBV21-1 and TRBJ2-1; the D segment call TRBD1 is taken from the table without a DNA check. TRBV21-1 is a pseudogene segment. CDR3 length: 17 amino acids. The CDR3 DNA reads as TGTGCCAGCAGCAAAGCTGGACAGGGGAAGAACGTCAATGAGCAGTTCTTC. This sequence encodes CASSKAGQGKNVNEQFF.

This chain uses TRBV27 with TRBJ1-6; D gene uncertain. Germline-derived CDR1 and CDR2 are MNHEY and SMNVEV (reference sequence). Trimming removed 1 base from V and 8 bases from J, with 6 bases in between. The CDR3 totals 13 residues. CDR3 protein: CASSLWRDSPLHF. Here the CDR3 DNA reads TGTGCCAGCAGTTTATGGCGGGATTCACCCCTCCACTTT.

This clonotype was observed a single time. The chain employs TRBV7-2 and TRBJ1-2; D gene ambiguous. The length of the CDR3 is 15 residues. From germline, CDR1 is SGHTA and CDR2 FQGNSA. V dropped 1 base and J dropped 2 bases, with 11 bases sitting between them. The CDR3 DNA sequence: TGTGCCAGCAGCTTAGATGCAGCTTCCAACTATGGCTACACCTTC. Its translation: CASSLDAASNYGYTF.

There are a few counts of this clonotype. This chain uses TRBV5-5 with TRBJ2-3; TRBD1 might be the D (5 bases). The germline V gene encodes CDR1 SGHKS and CDR2 YYEKEE (reference sequence). The CDR3 is 18 amino acids. Trimming shortened V by 0 bases and J by 0 bases, and 17 bases separated the two germline ends. CDR3 amino acids: CASSLVLFQGASTDTQYF. Written as DNA, the CDR3 is TGTGCCAGCAGCTTGGTCCTCTTTCAAGGGGCGAGCACAGATACGCAGTATTTT.

The chain carries TRBV21-1 and TRBJ2-5; the table's D call, TRBD1, has no DNA check behind it. Matching the DNA end better, TRBJ2-7 makes the J call doubtful. TRBV21-1 is tagged as a pseudogene. The CDR3 extends over 15 amino acids. The CDR3 sequence: CASNWDLNRGCEQYF. In DNA, the CDR3 is TGTGCCAGCAACTGGGACCTGAACAGGGGTTGCGAGCAGTACTTC.

This clonotype came up a few times. This rearrangement joins TRBV7-6 to TRBJ2-5, with TRBD1 matching over 7 bases. This CDR3 region has 16 residues. CDR1 SGHVS and CDR2 FNYEAQ come from the germline V gene. The trim removed 5 bases at V and 5 bases at J, leaving 14 bases unmatched. This chain's CDR3 is CASSPRLRGPWETQYF. Written as DNA, the CDR3 is TGTGCCAGCAGCCCTAGACTTAGGGGGCCCTGGGAGACCCAGTACTTC.

The V call is TRBV25-1, the J call TRBJ1-1; D gene unclear. The germline gives CDR1 MGHDK, CDR2 SYGVNS. The V end was cut by 3 bases, the J end by 6 bases, with 11 bases between. The CDR3 totals 13 residues. The CDR3 DNA follows: TGTGCCAGCAGTGATCACCTTCTTGCTGAAGCTTTCTTT. It specifies CASSDHLLAEAFF.

In its sample, this clonotype was seen a few times. The chain uses TRBV20-1 and TRBJ2-1; 7 bases are shared with TRBD2. The germline V gene has CDR1 DFQATT and CDR2 SNEGSKA (reference sequence). The J segment lost 6 bases and the V segment lost 8 bases, leaving 10 bases of the junction unmatched. The CDR3 runs to 13 residues. The chain's CDR3 is CSQVRGSVNEQFF. The CDR3 nucleotides read TGCAGTCAAGTTCGCGGGAGTGTCAATGAGCAGTTCTTC.

This clonotype was counted between two and nine times. The gene calls are TRBV7-3 and TRBJ2-1; 11 bases align to TRBD2. In germline, CDR1 is SGHTA, CDR2 FQGTGA. V lost 5 bases, J lost 9 bases, and 9 bases stayed unmatched. The CDR3 sequence is 15 residues long. CDR3 sequence reads: CASSPQLAGATEQFF. The DNA for the CDR3 is TGTGCCAGCAGCCCTCAACTAGCGGGAGCAACTGAGCAGTTCTTC. The variable domain in full, with the rest retrieved from reference TRBV7-3 and TRBJ2-1, is GAGVSQTPSNKVTEKGKYVELRCDPISGHTALYWYRQSLGQGPEFLIYFQGTGAADDSGLPNDRFFAVRPEGSVSTLKIQRTERGDSAVYLCASSPQLAGATEQFFGPGTRLTVL.

The table lists this clonotype with a count of one. The V gene is TRBV7-8, the J gene TRBJ2-5; D remains ambiguous. The end of the DNA fits TRBJ2-7 better, so the J call may be wrong. This CDR3 is 13 amino acids long. CDR1 and CDR2 from the germline V gene are SGHVS and FQNEAQ. This chain's CDR3 is CASSVDSLYEQYF. The CDR3 DNA reads as TGTGCCAGCAGCGTAGACTCCCTATACGAGCAGTACTTC.

The rearrangement joins TRBV7-2 to TRBJ2-1; 12 bases are shared with TRBD2. Germline V gives CDR1 SGHTA, CDR2 FQGNSA. J gave up 8 bases and V 5 bases, and 7 bases lay outside the gene matches. There are 15 residues in the CDR3. CDR3 in amino acids: CASSASGRARDEQFF. The CDR3 DNA reads TGTGCCAGCAGCGCTAGCGGGAGGGCAAGGGATGAGCAGTTCTTC.

The chain employs TRBV29-1 and TRBJ2-3; D assignment may be TRBD1 or TRBD2 (5 bases each). CDR1 SQVTM and CDR2 ANQGSEA come from the germline V gene. The CDR3 covers 13 residues. The germline V and J ends were trimmed by 4 bases and 5 bases, with 13 bases remaining between them. CDR3 sequence: CSVVPGPKDTQYF. CDR3 nucleotide sequence: TGCAGCGTTGTCCCGGGACCGAAAGATACGCAGTATTTT.

About this clonotype itself: Relative to the germline gene, one junction end is altered; a read error may explain this. The chain joins TRBV7-9 to TRBJ2-3, with no clear D. Germline CDR1 reads SEHNR; CDR2 reads FQNEAQ (reference sequence). The CDR3 length is 15 residues. CDR3 sequence reads: CAGSRATIRADTQYF. The DNA of the CDR3 is TGTGCCGGCAGCCGGGCAACAATCCGGGCAGATACGCAGTATTTT.

The chain carries TRBV27 and TRBJ2-7; D may be TRBD2 (5 bases). With the DNA end fitting TRBJ2-5 better, the J assignment may be wrong. Germline CDR1 reads MNHEY; CDR2 reads SMNVEV (reference sequence). The CDR3 extends over 14 amino acids. The CDR3 nucleotides are TGTGCCAGCAGTTTACAAATCGGGAAAGAGACCCAGTACTTC. Translating it yields CASSLQIGKETQYF.

The chain joins TRBV12-5 to TRBJ2-7; tentatively, D is TRBD2 (6 bases). Trimming removed 0 bases at V and 3 bases at J, with 24 bases between. Germline CDR1 reads LGHNT; CDR2 reads FRNRAP. The CDR3 runs 19 residues. CDR3 in amino acids: CASGLVGTGRSGSYYEQYF. CDR3 DNA sequence: TGTGCTAGTGGTTTGGTCGGGACGGGGAGGAGTGGGTCCTACTACGAGCAGTACTTC.

The chain joins TRBV7-2 to TRBJ1-5; D possibly corresponds to TRBD1 (5 bases). The CDR3 runs to 15 residues. Germline assignment: CDR1 SGHTA and CDR2 FQGNSA. The V gene lost 2 bases and the J gene lost 5 bases, with 13 bases spanning the gap. The CDR3, as DNA: TGTGCCAGCAGCTTAAGGGACGCAAGCTATCAGCCCCAGCATTTT. Translation gives CASSLRDASYQPQHF.

Worth noting for this clonotype: Sequence at one end of the junction differs from germline and may be a read error. The rearrangement uses TRBV7-3 and TRBJ2-5; D could derive from TRBD1 or TRBD2 (5 bases each). The DNA end is more similar to TRBJ2-7, so the J call may be wrong. Germline lookup yields CDR1 SGHTA and CDR2 FQGTGA. The CDR3 covers 12 residues. CDR3 region: CAGSLRDDEQYF. DNA of the CDR3: TGTGCCGGCAGCTTAAGGGACGACGAGCAGTACTTC.

This chain joins TRBV20-1 and TRBJ2-3; TRBD2 matches 11 bases. The V gene's germline CDR1 is DFQATT and CDR2 SNEGSKA (reference sequence). The CDR3 is 15 residues long. Germline trimming cut 5 bases from V and 5 bases from J; bases unmatched to any gene: 9. The CDR3 coding sequence is TGCAGTGCTGCGACTAGCGGGGCGTCGTTAGATACGCAGTATTTT. Protein: CSAATSGASLDTQYF.